This TCR beta chain was retrieved from a study of metastatic and nonmetastatic thyroid tumors. Background on the study: The study looked at repertoires side by side in blood and in tumor or nodule tissue from malignant and benign thyroid patients.

In regard to this clone: The antigen is not known. Additional DNA sequences in this sample encode the identical CDR3.

Ahead of thyroid surgery, no patient had received treatment of any kind. Source study methods: Construction of a distant-metastasis classifier for papillary thyroid cancer relied on CDR3 differences across clinicopathological groups. With MiXCR, TCRdb reprocessed the PCR reads. TCRdb's processing, not the study's, gives the V and J calls here. The sample lists tens of thousands of clones, approximately 22% occurring once. Deletions cut 0 bases from V and 1 base from J, with 12 bases between. The CDR3 length is 16 residues. Germline assignment: CDR1 SGHRS and CDR2 YFSETQ. General study results and limits: Malignant tumors reportedly showed significantly higher TCR beta diversity than benign nodules in both blood and tumor.

The chain joins TRBV5-1 to TRBJ2-3; D is uncertain. The sequenced material came from blood. The clonotype comes from a male donor with papillary thyroid cancer or a benign thyroid nodule (not recorded which). Some clones in this sample may be carry-over from other donors' samples. CDR3 DNA: TGCGCCAGCAGCTTGGAGCAGGCCGCTCGCACAGATACGCAGTATTTT. As protein: CASSLEQAARTDTQYF.